These 20 T cell receptor beta chains were all obtained from the same sample, sequenced in a study of T cell responses to AZD1222 COVID-19 vaccine. Some clones are missing from TCRdb's copy, which holds only in-frame ones; the method was immunoSEQ multiplex PCR. The top ten hold over 1% of the sample, which has about 190,000 clones, around 94% seen once. The sequences come from peripheral blood, collected on day 0 of AZD1222 vaccination. Receptors were obtained from an adult in good health.

This rearrangement joins TRBV10-3 to TRBJ2-3, with D perhaps TRBD1 or TRBD2 (5 bases each). Trimming took off 10 bases at V and 1 base at J, with 15 bases between the two ends. Per germline, CDR1 ENHRY and CDR2 SYGVKD. CDR3 length: 14 residues. The CDR3 coding sequence is TGTGCCACGCACCGGGACCGAGGCACAGATACGCAGTATTTT. Its protein product is CATHRDRGTDTQYF.

The rearrangement joins TRBV6-4 to TRBJ2-1, with TRBD1 as a possible D gene (6 bases). The germline CDR1 and CDR2 sequences are MRHNA and SNTAGT. V was pared by 5 bases and J by 0 bases, with 20 bases between. This CDR3 comprises 18 residues. The chain's CDR3 is CASSREGVQLGSYNEQFF. The CDR3 DNA follows: TGTGCCAGCAGTAGAGAGGGGGTACAACTAGGCTCCTACAATGAGCAGTTCTTC.

Of note for this clone: The sample contains more than one DNA sequence encoding this CDR3. The chain carries TRBV3-1 (or the pseudogene TRBV3-2) and TRBJ1-5; no reliable D call. Trimming took 1 base from V and 6 from J, leaving 7 bases between them. The CDR3 consists of 13 residues. From germline, CDR1 is LGHDT and CDR2 YNNKEL (reference sequence). The CDR3 DNA reads as TGTGCCAGCAGCCAAGGGGGTGGTCAGCCCCAGCATTTT. Translated, it gives CASSQGGGQPQHF.

J is TRBJ1-4 and V is TRBV18; tentative D call: TRBD1 (5 bases). The CDR3 is 15 amino acids. Germline CDR1 and CDR2: KGHSH and LQKENI. Trimming took 1 base from V and 4 from J, leaving 10 bases between them. The CDR3 DNA reads as TGTGCCAGCTCACCACTGGGACTCCTTAATGAAAAACTGTTTTTT. Its translation: CASSPLGLLNEKLFF.

The chain couples TRBV10-3 to TRBJ2-4; D is undetermined. Between the trimmed V and J ends, which lost 4 bases and 0 bases, there was a span of 13 bases. The CDR3 consists of 16 residues. CDR1 and CDR2 (germline): ENHRY, SYGVKD. The CDR3 sequence is CAISANSALAKNIQYF. CDR3 nucleotide sequence: TGTGCCATCAGTGCCAACAGCGCCTTAGCCAAAAACATTCAGTACTTC.

This chain uses TRBV4-1 with TRBJ2-3, with D perhaps TRBD2 (6 bases). Germline V gene data show CDR1 as MGHRA and CDR2 as YSYEKL. V lost 6 bases and J 1 base, leaving 8 bases between the germline ends. CDR3 length: 13 residues. The CDR3 DNA reads as TGCGCCAGCAGGCGCGGGGGCACAGATACGCAGTATTTT. As protein: CASRRGGTDTQYF.

The chain recombines TRBV2 with TRBJ1-5; D is unclear. Germline CDR1 reads SNHLY; CDR2 reads FYNNEI. This CDR3 spans 15 amino acids. Trimming left V 4 bases short and J 0 bases short, with 10 bases between. This CDR3 is CASSVGGDSNQPQHF. The CDR3 DNA follows: TGTGCCAGCAGTGTGGGCGGGGATAGCAATCAGCCCCAGCATTTT.

The V and J genes are TRBV9 and TRBJ1-1; D unclear. The CDR3 contains 14 residues. Germline lookup yields CDR1 SGDLS and CDR2 YYNGEE. Trimming left V 4 bases short and J 0 bases short, with 10 bases between. The DNA for the CDR3 is TGTGCCAGCAGCCCCCAGACTATGAACACTGAAGCTTTCTTT. It encodes CASSPQTMNTEAFF.

The chain uses TRBV7-9 and TRBJ1-1; D not certain. V dropped 2 bases and J dropped 3 bases, with 13 bases sitting between them. Germline CDR1 reads SEHNR; CDR2 reads FQNEAQ (reference sequence). This CDR3 is built from 15 residues. The CDR3 loop reads CASSLSYPGDTEAFF. The CDR3 DNA follows: TGTGCCAGCAGCTTAAGCTACCCTGGGGACACTGAAGCTTTCTTT.

This chain uses TRBV30 with TRBJ2-5, with 7 bases that match TRBD2. Germline V gives CDR1 GTSNPN, CDR2 SVGIG (reference sequence). V lost 2 bases to trimming and J lost 4 bases; unmatched junction nucleotides: 4. This CDR3 has 13 amino acids. DNA for the CDR3: TGTGCCTGGAGTTCTAGCGGAGGAGAGACCCAGTACTTC. This gives the protein CAWSSSGGETQYF. The full variable domain, completed using reference TRBV30 and TRBJ2-5, is SQTIHQWPATLVQPVGSPLSLECTVEGTSNPNLYWYRQAAGRGLQLLFYSVGIGQISSEVPQNLSASRPQDRQFILSSKKLLLSDSGFYLCAWSSSGGETQYFGPGTRLLVL.

The chain links TRBV10-3 to TRBJ1-3; TRBD1 aligns across 7 bases. Germline V gene sequence: CDR1 ENHRY, CDR2 SYGVKD. The ends lost 6 bases at V and 0 bases at J; junction bases unmatched: 2. CDR3 length: 14 amino acids. In DNA form, the CDR3 reads TGTGCCATCAGCGGACAGGTCTCTGGAAACACCATATATTTT. This encodes CAISGQVSGNTIYF.

The V gene is TRBV3-1 (or the pseudogene TRBV3-2), the J gene TRBJ2-2; no clear D gene. The CDR3 sequence is 14 residues long. CDR1 is LGHDT and CDR2 is YNNKEL in the germline V gene (reference sequence). Trimming left V 4 bases short and J 2 bases short, with 8 bases between. The CDR3 DNA is TGTGCCAGCAGCCCACCAAAAAACACCGGGGAGCTGTTTTTT. Its translation is CASSPPKNTGELFF.

This clone occurred a few times. The rearrangement links TRBV7-3 to TRBJ1-5; D not certain. The length of the CDR3 is 14 residues. Germline assignment: CDR1 SGHTA and CDR2 FQGTGA. V was cut by 3 bases and J by 7 bases, with 13 bases left in between. The CDR3 nucleotides read TGTGCCAGCAGCTTCAAGACCGGCGGCCAGCCCCAGCATTTT. Translation gives CASSFKTGGQPQHF.

CDR3 in amino acids: CASSPLRGNEQYF. CDR3 nucleotide sequence: TGTGCCAGCTCACCATTACGGGGGAACGAGCAGTACTTC. The V and J genes are TRBV18 and TRBJ2-7, with TRBD2 as a possible D gene (6 bases). This CDR3 is built from 13 residues. Germline-derived CDR1 and CDR2 are KGHSH and LQKENI. With 2 bases removed from V and 5 bases from J, the gap between germline ends came to 10 bases.

The chain combines TRBV11-3 with TRBJ2-3; D is perhaps TRBD2 (7 bases). CDR1 is SGHNT and CDR2 is YENEEA in the germline V gene. The V end was cut by 1 base, the J end by 5 bases, with 10 bases between. The CDR3 sequence is 14 residues long. This CDR3 reads CASSLVGGRDTQYF. CDR3 in DNA: TGTGCCAGCAGCTTAGTCGGGGGGCGAGATACGCAGTATTTT.

The chain employs TRBV6-5 and TRBJ1-6; TRBD1 might be the D (6 bases). CDR3 length: 16 amino acids. The germline V gene has CDR1 MNHEY and CDR2 SVGAGI. V was shortened by 0 bases and J by 8 bases, with 14 bases between the two germline ends. CDR3 amino acids: CASSYSLGPGDSPLHF. For the CDR3, the DNA is TGTGCCAGCAGTTACTCCCTCGGGCCAGGGGATTCACCCCTCCACTTT.

The rearrangement joins TRBV7-3 to TRBJ2-1; 7 bases are a match to TRBD1. Germline V gives CDR1 SGHTA, CDR2 FQGTGA. V shed 2 bases, J shed 3 bases, and the junction held 13 bases outside the gene matches. CDR3 length equals 18 residues. CDR3 region: CASSLGPVSRTGYNEQFF. The CDR3, as DNA: TGTGCCAGCAGCTTAGGTCCGGTATCCAGGACAGGCTACAATGAGCAGTTCTTC.

V usage is TRBV7-2 and J usage is TRBJ2-3, with TRBD2 identical over 10 bases. Germline V CDR1 and CDR2: SGHTA, FQGNSA. The V gene end was trimmed by 2 bases and the J gene end by 6 bases; junction bases not matched to a gene: 8. The CDR3 consists of 16 residues. The CDR3: CASSLKRAGGPDTQYF. CDR3 DNA sequence: TGTGCCAGCAGCTTAAAACGAGCGGGGGGGCCGGATACGCAGTATTTT.

The rearrangement links TRBV12-3 or TRBV12-4 to TRBJ1-2, with a tentative D call TRBD1 (6 bases). The length of the CDR3 is 11 residues. The ends were cut back, 4 bases at V and 14 bases at J, with 14 bases in the middle. Here the CDR3 DNA reads TGTGCCAGCAGTTGGGACAACCCGAGGACCTTC. This translates into CASSWDNPRTF.

V is TRBV28 and J is TRBJ2-7; D gene unclear. The CDR3 length is 11 residues. The V end was cut by 4 bases, the J end by 4 bases, with 5 bases between. Per germline, CDR1 MDHEN and CDR2 SYDVKM. This chain's CDR3 is CASSSTYEQYF. The DNA of the CDR3 is TGTGCCAGCAGTTCGACTTACGAGCAGTACTTC.